This T cell receptor (beta chain) was sequenced during a study of blood T cells in healthy people across ages. The study's findings and limits: In older individuals, TCR beta diversity per million T cells was lower, falling roughly linearly with age. A strong correlation was found between TCR beta diversity and the percentage of naive T cells.

The CDR3 extends over 14 amino acids. Losses at the gene ends were 1 base for V and 5 bases for J; bases not matched to a gene: 1. Looked up from germline, CDR1 is SEHNR and CDR2 is FQNEAQ (reference sequence). They isolated at least 6 million PBMCs from each sample. A sample-barcoded 5' primer and a J-beta primer mix were used in a second PCR of roughly 6 to 11 cycles. TCRdb reprocessed the 5' RACE reads with MiXCR, giving one entry per CDR3 protein. Of around 780,000 distinct CDR3 sequences listed, roughly 24% are singletons. A few counts support this clonotype. Its antigen remains unidentified. This same sample was also part of a study on T cells of mothers and their children. As that report states: Maternal samples each gave over 10 million TCR beta CDR3 reads, and child samples 3 million to 3.5 million each.

The receptor comes from a boy between 10 and 17 years old in good health. Sample: blood. The chain employs TRBV7-9 and TRBJ2-4; TRBD2 matches 8 bases. DNA of the CDR3: TGTGCCAGCAGCTTAGTTAGCGGGGAAAACATTCAGTACTTC. Amino acid sequence: CASSLVSGENIQYF.